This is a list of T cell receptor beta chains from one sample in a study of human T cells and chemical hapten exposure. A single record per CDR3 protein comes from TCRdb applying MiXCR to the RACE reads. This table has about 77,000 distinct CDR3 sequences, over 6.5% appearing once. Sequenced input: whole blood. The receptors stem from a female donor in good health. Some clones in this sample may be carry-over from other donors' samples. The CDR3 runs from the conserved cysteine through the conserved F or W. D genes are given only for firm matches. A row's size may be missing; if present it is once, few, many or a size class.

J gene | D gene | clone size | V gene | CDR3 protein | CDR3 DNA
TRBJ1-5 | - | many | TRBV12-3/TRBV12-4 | CASSSGRQYSNQPQHF | TGTGCCAGCAGTTCGGGACGCCAATATAGCAATCAGCCCCAGCATTTT
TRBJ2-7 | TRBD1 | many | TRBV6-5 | CASRPLPGQGSPYEQYF | TGTGCCAGCAGACCTCTTCCGGGACAGGGGTCCCCCTACGAGCAGTACTTC
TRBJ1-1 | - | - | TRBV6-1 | CASSEALAVDTEAFF | TGTGCCAGCAGTGAAGCTTTGGCCGTGGACACTGAAGCTTTCTTT
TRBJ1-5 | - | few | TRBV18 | CASSPYENQPQHF | TGTGCCAGCTCACCATACGAGAATCAGCCCCAGCATTTT
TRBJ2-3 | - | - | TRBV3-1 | CASSQRGRADTQYF | TGTGCCAGCAGCCAACGGGGCCGCGCAGATACGCAGTATTTT
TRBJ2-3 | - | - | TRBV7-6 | CASSLALDTQYF | TGTGCCAGCAGCTTGGCGCTAGATACGCAGTATTTT
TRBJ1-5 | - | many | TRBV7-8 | CASSLDWGSGQPQHF | TGTGCCAGCAGCTTAGACTGGGGCAGCGGCCAGCCCCAGCATTTT
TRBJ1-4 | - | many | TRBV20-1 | CSATGQSYEKLFF | TGCAGTGCTACAGGGCAGTCCTATGAAAAACTGTTTTTT
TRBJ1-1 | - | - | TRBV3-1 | CASSVRGTLNTEAFF | TGTGCCAGCAGCGTTAGGGGCACTCTGAACACTGAAGCTTTCTTT
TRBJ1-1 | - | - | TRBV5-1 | CASSLASGGRNTEAFF | TGCGCCAGCAGCTTGGCTAGCGGAGGAAGGAACACTGAAGCTTTCTTT
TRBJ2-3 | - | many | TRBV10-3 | CAHAPADTQYF | TGTGCCCATGCCCCCGCAGATACGCAGTATTTT
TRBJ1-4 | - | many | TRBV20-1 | CSAGGRTNEKLFF | TGCAGTGCTGGTGGACGGACTAATGAAAAACTGTTTTTT
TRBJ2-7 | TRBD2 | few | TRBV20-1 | CSARTPGLAGGEQYF | TGCAGTGCTAGGACACCGGGACTAGCTGGGGGCGAGCAGTACTTC
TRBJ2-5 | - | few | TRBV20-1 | CSASAAGYTETQYF | TGCAGTGCTAGTGCAGCAGGGTACACTGAGACCCAGTACTTC
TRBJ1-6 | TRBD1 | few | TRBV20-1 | CSAPMDRGFYSPLHF | TGCAGTGCTCCTATGGACAGGGGGTTTTATTCACCCCTCCACTTT
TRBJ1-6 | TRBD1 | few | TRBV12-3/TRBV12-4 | CASSSVFGTGLSSPLHF | TGTGCCAGCAGTTCCGTCTTTGGGACAGGGCTTAGTTCACCCCTCCACTTT
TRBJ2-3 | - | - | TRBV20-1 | CSGGQTGVGTQYF | TGCAGTGGTGGACAGACTGGTGTTGGTACGCAGTATTTT
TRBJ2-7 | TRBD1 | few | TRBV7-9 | CASSLGSGQGSYEQYF | TGTGCCAGCAGCTTGGGGTCGGGACAGGGCTCCTACGAGCAGTACTTC
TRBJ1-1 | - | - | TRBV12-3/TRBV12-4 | CASSLVRDSAEAFF | TGTGCCAGCAGTTTAGTCAGGGATTCGGCTGAAGCTTTCTTT
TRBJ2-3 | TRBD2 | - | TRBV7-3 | CASSLDRSSGGTDTQYF | TGTGCCAGCAGCTTGGACCGTTCCAGCGGGGGCACAGATACGCAGTATTTT
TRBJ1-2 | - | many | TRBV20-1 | CSARNLAVINYGYTF | TGCAGTGCTAGGAATCTGGCAGTCATCAACTATGGCTACACCTTC
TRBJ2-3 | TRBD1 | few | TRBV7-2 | CASSLTTGIWTDTQYF | TGTGCCAGCAGCTTAACGACAGGGATCTGGACAGATACGCAGTATTTT
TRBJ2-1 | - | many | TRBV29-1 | CSAQGRGREQFF | TGCAGCGCCCAAGGAAGGGGTCGTGAGCAGTTCTTC
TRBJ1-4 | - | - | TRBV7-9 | CVSSPDNEKLFF | TGTGTCAGCAGCCCAGACAATGAAAAACTGTTTTTT
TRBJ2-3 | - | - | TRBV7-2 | CASILPWDTGGTDTQYF | TGTGCCAGCATTCTTCCTTGGGACACCGGAGGCACAGATACGCAGTATTTT
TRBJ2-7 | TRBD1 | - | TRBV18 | CASSPTQGNYEQYF | TGTGCCAGCTCACCCACACAGGGGAACTACGAGCAGTACTTC
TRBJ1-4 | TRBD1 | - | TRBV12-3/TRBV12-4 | CASSLGQLSTNEKLFF | TGTGCCAGCAGTTTGGGACAGCTATCAACTAATGAAAAACTGTTTTTT
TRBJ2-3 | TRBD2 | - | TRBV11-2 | CASSSFRGGADTQYF | TGTGCCAGCAGCTCCTTCCGGGGGGGCGCAGATACGCAGTATTTT
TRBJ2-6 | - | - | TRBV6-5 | CASSSGAVWLSGANVLTF | TGTGCCAGCAGTTCAGGGGCGGTTTGGTTATCTGGGGCCAACGTCCTGACTTTC
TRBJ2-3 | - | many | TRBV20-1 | CSASGLRGAGTDTQYF | TGCAGTGCTAGTGGTCTTCGGGGGGCCGGCACAGATACGCAGTATTTT